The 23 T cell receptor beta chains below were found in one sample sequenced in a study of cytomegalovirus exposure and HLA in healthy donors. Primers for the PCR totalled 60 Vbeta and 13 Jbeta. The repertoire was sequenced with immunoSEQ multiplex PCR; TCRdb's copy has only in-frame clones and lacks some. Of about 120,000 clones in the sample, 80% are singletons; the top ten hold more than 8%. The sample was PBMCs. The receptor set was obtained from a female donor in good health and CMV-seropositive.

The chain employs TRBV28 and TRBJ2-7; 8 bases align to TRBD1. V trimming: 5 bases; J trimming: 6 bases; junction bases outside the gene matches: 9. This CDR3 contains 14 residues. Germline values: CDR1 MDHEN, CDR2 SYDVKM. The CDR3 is CASSKWTGNPEQYF. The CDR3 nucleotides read TGTGCCAGCAGTAAGTGGACAGGGAATCCCGAGCAGTACTTC.

CDR3 protein: CASSISGSPGYTF. In nucleotides, the CDR3 is TGTGCCAGTAGCATATCAGGGTCCCCCGGCTACACCTTC. The J gene is TRBJ1-2, the V gene TRBV19, with D possibly matching TRBD1 (5 bases). CDR1 and CDR2 (germline): LNHDA, SQIVND (reference sequence). The V and J ends lost 6 bases and 8 bases respectively, with 16 bases between them. CDR3 size: 13 residues.

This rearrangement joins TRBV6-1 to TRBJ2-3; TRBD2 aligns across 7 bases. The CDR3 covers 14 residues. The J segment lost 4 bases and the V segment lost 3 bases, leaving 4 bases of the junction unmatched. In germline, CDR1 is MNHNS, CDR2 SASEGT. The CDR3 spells CASSDGLVADTQYF. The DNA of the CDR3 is TGTGCCAGCAGTGACGGACTAGTGGCAGATACGCAGTATTTT.

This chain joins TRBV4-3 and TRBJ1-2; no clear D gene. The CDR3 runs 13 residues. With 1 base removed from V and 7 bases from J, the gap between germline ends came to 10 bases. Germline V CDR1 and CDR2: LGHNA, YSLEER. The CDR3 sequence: CASSQVSRSGYTF. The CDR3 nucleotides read TGCGCCAGCAGCCAAGTTAGCAGATCTGGCTACACCTTC.

The CDR3, as DNA: TGTGCCAGCAGTCAGGGATACATTCAGTACTTC. It yields the protein CASSQGYIQYF. This chain joins TRBV4-2 and TRBJ2-4; tentatively, D is TRBD1 (5 bases). Germline V lookup: CDR1 LGHNA, CDR2 YNFKEQ. Between the trimmed V and J ends, which lost 6 bases and 8 bases, there was a span of 8 bases. There are 11 residues in the CDR3.

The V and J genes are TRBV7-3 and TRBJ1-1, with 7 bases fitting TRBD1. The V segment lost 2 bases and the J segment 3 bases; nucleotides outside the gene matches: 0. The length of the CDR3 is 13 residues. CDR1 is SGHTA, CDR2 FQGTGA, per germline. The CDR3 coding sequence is TGTGCCAGCAGCTTACAGGGGGACACTGAAGCTTTCTTT. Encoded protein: CASSLQGDTEAFF.

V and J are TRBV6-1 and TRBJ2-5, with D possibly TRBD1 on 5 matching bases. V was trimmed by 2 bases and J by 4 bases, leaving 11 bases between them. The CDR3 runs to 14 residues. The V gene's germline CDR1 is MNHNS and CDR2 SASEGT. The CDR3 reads CASSEKARAETQYF. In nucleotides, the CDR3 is TGTGCCAGCAGTGAAAAGGCCAGGGCAGAGACCCAGTACTTC.

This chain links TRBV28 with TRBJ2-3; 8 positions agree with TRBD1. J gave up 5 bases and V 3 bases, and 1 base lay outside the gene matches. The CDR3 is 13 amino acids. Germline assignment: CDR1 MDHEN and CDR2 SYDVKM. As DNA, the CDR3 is TGTGCCAGCAGTTTCAGGGGGCAAGATACGCAGTATTTT. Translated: CASSFRGQDTQYF.

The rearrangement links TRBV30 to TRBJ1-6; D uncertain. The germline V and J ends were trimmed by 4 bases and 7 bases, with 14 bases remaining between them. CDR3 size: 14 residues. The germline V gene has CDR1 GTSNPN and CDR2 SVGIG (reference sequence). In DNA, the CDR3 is TGTGCCTGGACTCCAGGCTCCCCAAATTCACCCCTCCACTTT. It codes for CAWTPGSPNSPLHF.

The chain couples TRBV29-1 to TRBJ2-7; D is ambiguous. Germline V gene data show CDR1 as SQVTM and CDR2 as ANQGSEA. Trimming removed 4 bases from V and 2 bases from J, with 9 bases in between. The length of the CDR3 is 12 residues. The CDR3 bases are TGCAGCGTTGCTCCACAGACCTACGAGCAGTACTTC. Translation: CSVAPQTYEQYF.

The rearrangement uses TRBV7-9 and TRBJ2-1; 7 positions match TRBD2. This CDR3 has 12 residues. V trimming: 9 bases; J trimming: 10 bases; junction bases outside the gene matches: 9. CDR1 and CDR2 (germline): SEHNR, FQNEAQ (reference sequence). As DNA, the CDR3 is TGTGCCAGTGGGACTACCTCAAGGGAGCAGTTCTTC. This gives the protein CASGTTSREQFF.

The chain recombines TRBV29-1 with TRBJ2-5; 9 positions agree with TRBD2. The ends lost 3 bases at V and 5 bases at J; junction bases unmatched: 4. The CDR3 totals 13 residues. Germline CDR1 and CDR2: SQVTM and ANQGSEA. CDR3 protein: CSVDGGGAETQYF. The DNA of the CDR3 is TGCAGCGTTGACGGCGGGGGGGCTGAGACCCAGTACTTC.

The CDR3 here is CAIRQGMNTEAFF. The CDR3 DNA is TGTGCCATCAGGCAGGGTATGAACACTGAAGCTTTCTTT. The chain carries TRBV10-3 and TRBJ1-1, with D perhaps TRBD1 (5 bases). Germline V CDR1 and CDR2: ENHRY, SYGVKD. V gave up 6 bases and J gave up 0 bases, with 8 bases separating them. This CDR3 is 13 amino acids long.

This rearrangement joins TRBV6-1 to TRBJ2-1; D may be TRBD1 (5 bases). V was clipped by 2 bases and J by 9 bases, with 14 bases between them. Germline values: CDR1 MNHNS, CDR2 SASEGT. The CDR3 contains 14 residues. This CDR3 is CASSEQDKIGEQFF. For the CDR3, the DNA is TGTGCCAGCAGTGAACAGGACAAAATAGGTGAGCAGTTCTTC.

The CDR3: CASSLSIQNYGYTF. CDR3 in DNA: TGTGCCAGCAGTTTATCGATTCAGAACTATGGCTACACCTTC. The chain employs TRBV27 and TRBJ1-2, with D unresolved. V shed 0 bases and J shed 2 bases, with 7 bases lying between them. Germline CDR1 is MNHEY and CDR2 is SMNVEV (reference sequence). The CDR3 length is 14 residues.

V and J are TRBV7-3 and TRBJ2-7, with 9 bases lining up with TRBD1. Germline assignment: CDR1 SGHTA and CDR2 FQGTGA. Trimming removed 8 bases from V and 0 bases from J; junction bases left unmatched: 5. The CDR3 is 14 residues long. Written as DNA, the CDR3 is TGTGCCAGCGGTCCGGGACAGGGCTCCTACGAGCAGTACTTC. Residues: CASGPGQGSYEQYF.

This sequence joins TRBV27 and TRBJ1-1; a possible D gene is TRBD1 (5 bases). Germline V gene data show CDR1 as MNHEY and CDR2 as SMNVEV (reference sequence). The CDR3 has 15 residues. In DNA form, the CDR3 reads TGTGACAACTGGAACCGCCGGGACTCTCAGACCAGGGCTTTCTTT. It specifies CDNWNRRDSQTRAFF.

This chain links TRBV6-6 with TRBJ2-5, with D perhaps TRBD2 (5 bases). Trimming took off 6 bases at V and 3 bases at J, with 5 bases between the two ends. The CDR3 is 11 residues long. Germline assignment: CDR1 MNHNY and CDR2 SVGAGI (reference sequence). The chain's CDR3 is CASRREETQYF. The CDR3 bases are TGTGCCAGCAGGAGGGAAGAGACCCAGTACTTC.

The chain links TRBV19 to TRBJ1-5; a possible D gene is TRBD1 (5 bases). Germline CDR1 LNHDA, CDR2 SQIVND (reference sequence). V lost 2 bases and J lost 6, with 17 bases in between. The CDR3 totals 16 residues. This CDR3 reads CASSIILGRVGQPQHF. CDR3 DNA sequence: TGTGCCAGTAGTATAATTTTAGGCAGGGTTGGTCAGCCCCAGCATTTT.

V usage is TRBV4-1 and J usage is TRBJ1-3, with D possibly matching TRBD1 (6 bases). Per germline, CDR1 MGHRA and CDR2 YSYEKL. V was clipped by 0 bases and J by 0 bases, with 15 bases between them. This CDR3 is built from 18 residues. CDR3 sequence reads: CASSQDAQGKVSGNTIYF. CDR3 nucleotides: TGCGCCAGCAGCCAAGACGCCCAGGGGAAGGTCTCTGGAAACACCATATATTTT.

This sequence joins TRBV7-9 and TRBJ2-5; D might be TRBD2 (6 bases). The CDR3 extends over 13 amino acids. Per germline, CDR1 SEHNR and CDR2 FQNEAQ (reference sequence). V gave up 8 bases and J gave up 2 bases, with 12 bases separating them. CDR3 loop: CASFGTLQETQYF. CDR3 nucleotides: TGTGCCAGCTTCGGGACTCTTCAAGAGACCCAGTACTTC.

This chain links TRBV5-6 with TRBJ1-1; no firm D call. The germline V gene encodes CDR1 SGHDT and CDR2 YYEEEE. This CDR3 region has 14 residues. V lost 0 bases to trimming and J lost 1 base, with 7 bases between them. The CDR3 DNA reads TGTGCCAGCAGCTTGGCCCTCAGGAACACTGAAGCTTTCTTT. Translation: CASSLALRNTEAFF.

CDR3 region: CASSLSSGRGAGTDTQYF. The CDR3 nucleotides read TGTGCCAGCAGTTTATCGTCAGGACGGGGGGCCGGCACAGATACGCAGTATTTT. The chain recombines TRBV27 with TRBJ2-3; TRBD2 is a possible D gene (7 bases). CDR1 is MNHEY, CDR2 SMNVEV, per germline (reference sequence). Trimming pared 0 bases from V and 1 base from J, leaving 17 bases between. The CDR3 spans 18 residues.